This T cell receptor (beta chain) was sequenced in a study of technical replicates of blood from a few donors. CDR3 length: 15 amino acids. Trimming cost V 8 bases and J 4 bases; bases outside gene matches: 11. Germline V gives CDR1 GTSNPN, CDR2 SVGIG (reference sequence). TCRdb's table, derived via immunoSEQ multiplex PCR, lists solely in-frame clones and lacks some. The sample holds some 98,000 clones, more than 90% seen once. The clonotype was recovered from a human donor in good health. V is TRBV30 and J is TRBJ1-4; TRBD1 agrees at 9 bases. Material: T cells isolated from PBMCs. CDR3 coding DNA: TGTGCCCACACCCCCGGGACAGGGCTTAATGAAAAACTGTTTTTT. The encoded protein is CAHTPGTGLNEKLFF.